This is a list of T cell receptor beta chains from one sample in a study of T cell responses to AZD1222 COVID-19 vaccine. Clones were read by immunoSEQ multiplex PCR, and TCRdb kept only the in-frame ones, dropping some. This sample has roughly 150,000 clones, with around 90% found just once. The sample here was peripheral blood, taken on day 0 of AZD1222 vaccination. These receptors all come from an adult in good health. The CDR3 runs from the conserved cysteine through the conserved F or W. The order of the fields is clone size, V gene, J gene, D gene, CDR3 DNA, CDR3 protein. The D gene is left open where the match is weak. A clone size is listed for some rows: how often the clone was seen (once, few, many), or a class if it is expanded.

>NA|TRBV12-3/TRBV12-4|TRBJ1-2|NA
TGTGCCAGCAGATTAGGACAGTCCTATGGCTACACCTTC
CASRLGQSYGYTF
>NA|TRBV2|TRBJ2-3|NA
TGTGCCAGCAGTGTAGATAGTGGCACAGATACGCAGTATTTT
CASSVDSGTDTQYF
>NA|TRBV10-2|TRBJ1-3|TRBD1
TGCGCCAGCAGTCGGACAGGGCCATTCCAACATATTGGAAACACCATATATTTT
CASSRTGPFQHIGNTIYF
>NA|TRBV27|TRBJ1-2|TRBD1
TGTGCCAGCAGTTTAGGGACAGGGGGAAGTGGCTACACCTTC
CASSLGTGGSGYTF
>once|TRBV7-9|TRBJ1-3|NA
TGTGCCAGCAGCCCACTACACCAGTTCTCTGGAAACACCATATATTTT
CASSPLHQFSGNTIYF
>NA|TRBV6-5|TRBJ1-1|NA
TGTGCCAGCAGTTACTCGACCCCCAGCGGGACTGAAGCTTTCTTT
CASSYSTPSGTEAFF
>once|TRBV14|TRBJ1-2|NA
TGTGCCAGCAGCCAGCTCGGAGCCCAGGTCGACTATGGCTACACCTTC
CASSQLGAQVDYGYTF
>NA|TRBV14|TRBJ1-1|TRBD1
TGTGCCAGCAGCGCCCGGGACAGGGGGCTATTATACTCTGAAGCTTTCTTT
CASSARDRGLLYSEAFF
>NA|TRBV27|TRBJ2-2|NA
TGTGCCAGCAGGATTTCGGGTAGGGACACCGGGGAGCTGTTTTTT
CASRISGRDTGELFF
>NA|TRBV5-1|TRBJ1-4|NA
TGCGCCAGCAGCCGACAAAGGGGGAAGGATGAAAAACTGTTTTTT
CASSRQRGKDEKLFF
>NA|TRBV9|TRBJ2-5|TRBD2
TGTGCCAGCAGCACCCGTGGTAGCGGGGCCGGGGGGGAGACCCAGTACTTC
CASSTRGSGAGGETQYF
>once|TRBV29-1|TRBJ2-5|NA
TGCAGCGTTTGGAGGGGTGGAAAGACCCAGTACTTC
CSVWRGGKTQYF
>NA|TRBV12-5|TRBJ1-1|NA
TGTGCTAGTGGTTTGGTAATGGGGGTGAACACTGAAGCTTTCTTT
CASGLVMGVNTEAFF
>NA|TRBV9|TRBJ2-7|TRBD1
TGTGCCAGCAGCGAATCGACAGGGCCGGTAGCCAAATACGAGCAGTACTTC
CASSESTGPVAKYEQYF
>NA|TRBV2|TRBJ2-2|TRBD2
TGTGCCAGCACTCAAAACCTAGCGGGCACCGGGGAGCTGTTTTTT
CASTQNLAGTGELFF
>NA|TRBV7-2|TRBJ1-1|NA
TGTGCCAGCAGCCAAGGGGTGAACACTGAAGCTTTCTTT
CASSQGVNTEAFF
>NA|TRBV7-2|TRBJ2-1|NA
TGTGCCAGCAGCCTTCAACTAGTAAAGGTCTTC
CASSLQLVKVF
>NA|TRBV6-5|TRBJ1-1|TRBD1
TGTGCCAGCAGGACAGGGGGCGAAGTCACTGAAGCTTTCTTT
CASRTGGEVTEAFF
>NA|TRBV4-1|TRBJ1-1|NA
TGCGCCAGCAGCGACCTCCTCGGGATTGAAGCTTTCTTT
CASSDLLGIEAFF
>NA|TRBV5-1|TRBJ1-2|NA
TGCGCCAGCAGCTTGACTGGGGACCGTGGCTACACCTTC
CASSLTGDRGYTF
>NA|TRBV19|TRBJ1-1|NA
TGTGCCAGTAGTACGACAGGATTGAACACTGAAGCTTTCTTT
CASSTTGLNTEAFF
>few|TRBV6-5|TRBJ2-1|TRBD2
TGTGCCAGCAGTTACGGGACTAGCGGTAACAATGAGCAGTTCTTC
CASSYGTSGNNEQFF
>NA|TRBV15|TRBJ1-6|NA
TGTGCCACCAGCAGAGATACCGGGGGCCGAAATTCACCCCTCCACTTT
CATSRDTGGRNSPLHF
>once|TRBV9|TRBJ2-1|NA
TGTGCCAGCAGCGGGGGGCACGGGATTGAGCAGTTCTTC
CASSGGHGIEQFF
>NA|TRBV28|TRBJ1-1|NA
TGTGCCAGCAGTAACGGGTGGGGATCCTTGCTCTTT
CASSNGWGSLLF
>NA|TRBV6-2/TRBV6-3|TRBJ1-2|TRBD1
TGTGCCAGCAGTTACCGGTGGGGACAGGGGGGCTATGGCTACACCTTC
CASSYRWGQGGYGYTF
>NA|TRBV11-2|TRBJ2-2|TRBD1
TGTGCCAGCAGGCCAGGGACAGCCGGGGAGCTGTTTTTT
CASRPGTAGELFF
>NA|TRBV6-5|TRBJ2-7|NA
TGTGCCAGCAGTTACTCGGGGCAGCTTGGGGGGGAGCAGTACTTC
CASSYSGQLGGEQYF
>NA|TRBV27|TRBJ1-3|NA
TGTGCCAGCAGTTTAACGAGGGGAAACACCATATATTTT
CASSLTRGNTIYF
>NA|TRBV5-1|TRBJ1-1|NA
TGCGCCACACGGGCTTCTGGGTATTCGAAAGCTTTCTTT
CATRASGYSKAFF
>NA|TRBV19|TRBJ2-3|NA
TGTGCCAGTAGTCCCTATTTTAGGGAAGATACGCAGTATTTT
CASSPYFREDTQYF
>NA|TRBV2|TRBJ1-5|TRBD1
TGTGCCAGCGGGTCAGGGGGCTTTGACGGTCAGCCCCAGCATTTT
CASGSGGFDGQPQHF
>NA|TRBV9|TRBJ2-7|TRBD1
TGTGCCAGCAGCCTCGGGGCAGGGGGCGACTACGAGCAGTACTTC
CASSLGAGGDYEQYF
>once|TRBV7-9|TRBJ2-1|TRBD2
TGTGCCAGCAGCTTAGTGCGGGAGGGCCTTGAGCAGTTCTTC
CASSLVREGLEQFF
>NA|TRBV30|TRBJ1-1|NA
TGTGCCTGGAGTGTACTCGGGGAGGGTCGTGAAGCTTTCTTT
CAWSVLGEGREAFF
>NA|TRBV28|TRBJ1-1|NA
TGTGCCAGCAGTTTCTGGGGGGGAGCTTTCTTT
CASSFWGGAFF
>NA|TRBV5-1|TRBJ2-2|TRBD1
TGCGCCAGCACCAGGGGGCTAAACACCGGGGAGCTGTTTTTT
CASTRGLNTGELFF
>NA|TRBV11-3|TRBJ2-3|NA
TGTGCCAGCAGCTTAGAACAGGACAGCACCACAGATACGCAGTATTTT
CASSLEQDSTTDTQYF
>NA|TRBV7-8|TRBJ1-1|NA
TGTGCCAGCAGCTTAGTCGGGACATACAACACTGAAGCTTTCTTT
CASSLVGTYNTEAFF
>NA|TRBV7-9|TRBJ2-4|NA
TGTGCCAGCAGCGGGGACGTGGTTATTCAGTACTTC
CASSGDVVIQYF
>NA|TRBV12-5|TRBJ2-3|NA
TGTGCTAGTGGTTTGCTCTTGGGCCCTACCACAGATACGCAGTATTTT
CASGLLLGPTTDTQYF
>NA|TRBV30|TRBJ1-1|TRBD1
TGTGCCTACACGGACAGGGCGAACACTGAAGCTTTCTTT
CAYTDRANTEAFF
>NA|TRBV7-9|TRBJ1-5|NA
TGTGCCAGCAGCCAAGAGGCGAATCAGCCCCAGCATTTT
CASSQEANQPQHF
>once|TRBV19|TRBJ1-2|TRBD1
TGTGCCAGTAGTATAGACCGGGACAGGGGTAACTATGGCTACACCTTC
CASSIDRDRGNYGYTF